This TCR beta chain was observed in a study of cytomegalovirus exposure and HLA in healthy donors. Trimming pared 2 bases from V and 4 bases from J, leaving 10 bases between. Germline assignment: CDR1 SGHTS and CDR2 YDEGEE. The CDR3 runs 13 residues. Libraries were prepared by immunoSEQ multiplex PCR; TCRdb keeps only in-frame clonotypes and omits some of them. The repertoire holds 130,000 to 150,000 clones, just over 90% seen once, with under 0.8% in the top ten. The donors were part of the validation cohort of around 110 subjects. That cohort was separate from the first cohort, which comprised roughly 670 subjects.

Sequencing input: PBMCs. The receptor's source is a man in his late teens or twenties in good health and CMV-seronegative. The chain has TRBV5-8 and TRBJ2-7; D is perhaps TRBD2 (5 bases). The CDR3 region has the DNA TGTGCCAGCAGCTTATTTTGGACTTACGAGCAGTACTTC. Amino acids: CASSLFWTYEQYF.